What follows describes a single T cell receptor (beta chain). An end of the junction does not agree with germline; a read error may underlie this. The same CDR3 also results from other DNA sequences found in this sample. These data originate in a study of T cells in tuberculosis. Germline CDR1 is MGHDK and CDR2 is SYGVNS. The CDR3 length is 14 residues. Sorting used thawed, overnight-rested PBMC stained with anti-CD3, a viability dye and GMM-loaded CD1B tetramer. C32 glucose monomycolate from Rhodococcus equi was loaded onto the CD1B tetramers. Profiled with immunoSEQ multiplex PCR; TCRdb holds only in-frame clones, not every one. The sample holds 55,000 to 60,000 clones, roughly 90% seen once.

Sequencing was done on a sample of CD1b-GMM tetramer-negative cells sorted from PBMCs. The V gene is TRBV25-1, the J gene TRBJ1-6, with TRBD1 as a possible D gene (5 bases). The receptor comes from an adult woman with latent tuberculosis. CDR3 DNA sequence: TGTGCCACTCGTGGGGGGACCTATAATTCCCCCCTCCACTTT. Translation: CATRGGTYNSPLHF.